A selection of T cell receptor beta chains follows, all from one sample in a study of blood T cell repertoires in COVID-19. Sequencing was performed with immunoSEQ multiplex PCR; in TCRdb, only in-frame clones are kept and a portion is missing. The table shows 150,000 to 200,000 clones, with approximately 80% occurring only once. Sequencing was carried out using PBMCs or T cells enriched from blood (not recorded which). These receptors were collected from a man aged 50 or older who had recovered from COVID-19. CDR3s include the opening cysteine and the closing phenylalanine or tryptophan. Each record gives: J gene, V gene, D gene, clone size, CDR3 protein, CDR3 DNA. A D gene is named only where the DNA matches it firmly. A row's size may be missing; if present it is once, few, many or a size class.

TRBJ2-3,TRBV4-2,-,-,CASSQDQYTDTQYF,TGTGCCAGCAGCCAAGATCAGTACACAGATACGCAGTATTTT
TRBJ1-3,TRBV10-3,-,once,CAISLREAGNTIYF,TGTGCCATCAGTCTCAGGGAGGCTGGAAACACCATATATTTT
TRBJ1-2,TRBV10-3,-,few,CAISAVVQNYGYTF,TGTGCCATCAGTGCAGTAGTACAGAACTATGGCTACACCTTC
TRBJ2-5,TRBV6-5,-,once,CASSLGGARETQYF,TGTGCCAGCAGTCTTGGTGGGGCGAGGGAGACCCAGTACTTC
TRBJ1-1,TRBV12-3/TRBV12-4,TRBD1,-,CASSSDRGAFF,TGTGCCAGCAGTTCCGACAGGGGAGCTTTCTTT
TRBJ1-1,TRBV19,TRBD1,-,CASSSGTGGSLAEAFF,TGTGCCAGTAGTTCCGGGACAGGGGGCAGCCTGGCTGAAGCTTTCTTT
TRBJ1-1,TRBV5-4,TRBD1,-,CASSLTGGLTEAFF,TGTGCCAGCAGCTTGACAGGGGGCCTCACTGAAGCTTTCTTT
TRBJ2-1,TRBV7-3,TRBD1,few,CASSFRRGTGGLDEQFF,TGTGCCAGCAGCTTCAGGCGAGGGACAGGGGGCTTAGATGAGCAGTTCTTC
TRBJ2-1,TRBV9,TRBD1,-,CASSRTGGSNEQFF,TGTGCCAGCAGCCGGACAGGGGGTAGTAATGAGCAGTTCTTC
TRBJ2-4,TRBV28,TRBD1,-,CAAARQGAAKNIQYF,TGTGCCGCCGCCCGACAGGGGGCGGCCAAAAACATTCAGTACTTC
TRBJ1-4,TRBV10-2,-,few,CASSEAPSHNEKLFF,TGCGCCAGCAGTGAGGCACCTAGCCACAATGAAAAACTGTTTTTT
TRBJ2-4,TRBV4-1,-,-,CASSLGGNIQYF,TGCGCCAGCAGCCTTGGGGGGAACATTCAGTACTTC
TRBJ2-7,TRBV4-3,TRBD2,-,CASSRETSGASYEQYF,TGCGCCAGCAGCCGAGAGACTAGCGGGGCCTCCTACGAGCAGTACTTC
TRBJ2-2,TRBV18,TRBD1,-,CASSARTGGQTNTGELFF,TGTGCCAGCTCAGCGCGGACAGGGGGCCAAACGAACACCGGGGAGCTGTTTTTT
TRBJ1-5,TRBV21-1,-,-,CASSKSPGTDSNQPQHF,TGTGCCAGCAGCAAATCCCCCGGGACAGATAGCAATCAGCCCCAGCATTTT
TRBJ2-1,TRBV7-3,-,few,CASSMDAGNEQFF,TGTGCCAGCAGCATGGACGCGGGCAATGAGCAGTTCTTC
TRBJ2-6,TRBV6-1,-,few,CASSEQGSGANVLTF,TGTGCCAGCAGTGAACAGGGCTCTGGGGCCAACGTCCTGACTTTC
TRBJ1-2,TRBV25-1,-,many,CASSAGGGYTF,TGTGCCAGCAGTGCAGGAGGAGGCTACACCTTC
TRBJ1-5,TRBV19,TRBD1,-,CASSLPQGAGNQPQHF,TGTGCCAGTAGTTTGCCGCAGGGGGCGGGCAATCAGCCCCAGCATTTT
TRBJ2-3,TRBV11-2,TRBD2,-,CASSLAARTSGVDTQYF,TGTGCCAGCAGCTTAGCCGCCAGGACTAGCGGGGTGGATACGCAGTATTTT
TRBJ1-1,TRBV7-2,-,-,CASSFSGFKNTEAFF,TGTGCCAGCAGCTTCTCAGGGTTTAAGAACACTGAAGCTTTCTTT
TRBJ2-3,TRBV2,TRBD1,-,CASSERQGADTQYF,TGTGCCAGCAGTGAAAGGCAGGGGGCAGATACGCAGTATTTT
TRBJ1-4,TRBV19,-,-,CASSLDSRKLFF,TGTGCCAGTAGTTTAGACAGTCGAAAACTGTTTTTT
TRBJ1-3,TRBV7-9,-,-,CASSSPDWSSGNTIYF,TGTGCCAGCAGCTCGCCGGACTGGAGCTCTGGAAACACCATATATTTT
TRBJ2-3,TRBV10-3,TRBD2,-,CATTSGGTIDTQYF,TGTGCCACTACTAGCGGGGGAACCATAGATACGCAGTATTTT
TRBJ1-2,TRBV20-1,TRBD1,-,CSARTGGGYTF,TGCAGTGCTAGGACAGGGGGTGGCTACACCTTC